A single sample is the source of the 19 T cell receptor beta chains below, sequenced in a study of patients and donors after allogeneic stem cell transplantation. A single record per CDR3 protein comes from TCRdb applying MiXCR to the RT-PCR reads. The profile covers around 31,000 distinct CDR3 sequences, with 6.8% appearing a single time and roughly 34% taken by the ten largest. The specimen sequenced was blood, either unsorted or a sorted T cell fraction (not recorded which). The receptors originated from a human donor who was either an allogeneic HSCT recipient or a stem cell or donor lymphocyte infusion donor (not recorded which). It is not recorded whose cells these are; they may come from a transplant donor.

V usage is TRBV29-1 and J usage is TRBJ1-2; TRBD1 might be the D (5 bases). The CDR3 contains 11 residues. With 4 bases removed from V and 8 bases from J, the gap between germline ends came to 11 bases. Germline V lookup: CDR1 SQVTM, CDR2 ANQGSEA. The CDR3 coding sequence is TGCAGCGTTGTCGGGGCAGGAGGCTACACCTTC. This codes for CSVVGAGGYTF.

J is TRBJ1-2 and V is TRBV28; 9 nucleotides match TRBD1. V lost 8 bases to trimming and J lost 8 bases; unmatched junction nucleotides: 9. This CDR3 comprises 13 residues. CDR1 is MDHEN, CDR2 SYDVKM, per germline. This CDR3 reads CASFTGQGNGYTF. CDR3 coding DNA: TGTGCCAGCTTTACGGGACAGGGAAACGGCTACACCTTC.

This clonotype was counted at least ten times. The chain couples TRBV15 to TRBJ1-1; D remains ambiguous. Trimming stripped 4 bases from V and 0 bases from J, with 0 bases between. The germline gives CDR1 LNHNV, CDR2 YYDKDF (reference sequence). This CDR3 comprises 11 residues. DNA of the CDR3: TGTGCCACCAGCATGAACACTGAAGCTTTCTTT. This translates into CATSMNTEAFF.

In this sample, this clonotype turned up many times. V usage is TRBV6-1 and J usage is TRBJ2-4; D not resolved. Trimming removed 0 bases from V and 6 bases from J, with 3 bases in between. The CDR3 contains 12 residues. CDR1 MNHNS and CDR2 SASEGT come from the germline V gene. The CDR3 sequence is CASSEAANIQYF. CDR3 nucleotides: TGTGCCAGCAGTGAAGCGGCAAACATTCAGTACTTC.

The chain has TRBV7-2 and TRBJ2-7, with TRBD2 identical over 9 bases. Germline V CDR1 and CDR2: SGHTA, FQGNSA. J was trimmed by 6 bases and V by 3 bases; bases with no gene match: 6. This CDR3 region has 14 residues. The CDR3 protein is CASSLGLAIGEQYF. The CDR3 DNA follows: TGTGCCAGCAGCTTGGGACTAGCAATAGGCGAGCAGTACTTC.

The chain couples TRBV10-3 to TRBJ2-5; 7 positions match TRBD2. The CDR3 spans 15 residues. The V segment lost 4 bases and the J segment 1 base; nucleotides outside the gene matches: 6. Germline assignment: CDR1 ENHRY and CDR2 SYGVKD. The chain's CDR3 is CAISGQGGIQETQYF. CDR3 sequence (DNA): TGTGCCATCAGTGGGCAGGGAGGGATCCAAGAGACCCAGTACTTC.

This clonotype showed up many times. J is TRBJ2-1 and V is TRBV15; perhaps TRBD1 as D (6 bases). The CDR3 runs 16 residues. The germline V and J ends were trimmed by 0 bases and 8 bases, with 17 bases remaining between them. Germline lookup yields CDR1 LNHNV and CDR2 YYDKDF (reference sequence). CDR3 sequence (DNA): TGTGCCACCAGCAGAGATCTCCCGACAGGCCTCCATGAGCAGTTCTTC. Residues: CATSRDLPTGLHEQFF.

The chain recombines TRBV19 with TRBJ1-2; 7 bases align to TRBD1. This CDR3 has 13 residues. Trimming cost V 7 bases and J 4 bases; bases outside gene matches: 6. The germline V gene encodes CDR1 LNHDA and CDR2 SQIVND (reference sequence). The CDR3 region has the DNA TGTGCCAGTACCAGACAGGGAATCTATGGCTACACCTTC. Its protein product is CASTRQGIYGYTF.

The genes are TRBV7-9 and TRBJ2-5, with D unclear. The CDR3 runs 13 residues. Germline CDR1 reads SEHNR; CDR2 reads FQNEAQ (reference sequence). V lost 8 bases, J lost 1 base, and 11 bases lay in between. CDR3 DNA: TGTGCCAGCCACGGGCCAACCCAAGAGACCCAGTACTTC. Translation: CASHGPTQETQYF.

Concerning this clonotype itself: The CDR3 carries no conserved terminal phenylalanine or tryptophan, so it likely arises from a read error. V is TRBV3-1 and J is TRBJ2-1, with TRBD2 matching over 8 bases. The germline V gene encodes CDR1 LGHDT and CDR2 YNNKEL (reference sequence). The CDR3 has 15 amino acids. V shed 1 base, J shed 4 bases, and the junction held 3 bases outside the gene matches. The CDR3 coding sequence is TGTGCCAGCAGCCAAGGGGCTAGCGGGTACAATGAGCAGTTCTCC. Translated, it gives CASSQGASGYNEQFS.

This clonotype was seen many times. The DNA of the CDR3 is TGTGCCAGCAGTCCGGGGGCAGTTGGTGATGAGCAGTTCTTC. Translated: CASSPGAVGDEQFF. The gene calls are TRBV12-3 or TRBV12-4 and TRBJ2-1, with D perhaps assigned TRBD1 or TRBD2 (6 bases each). Trimming removed 5 bases at V and 8 bases at J, with 16 bases between. CDR3 length equals 14 residues.

The chain links TRBV5-1 to TRBJ2-7; 8 nucleotides match TRBD1. Germline V gene lookup returns CDR1 SGHRS and CDR2 YFSETQ. The CDR3 runs to 14 residues. The J segment lost 6 bases and the V segment lost 3 bases, leaving 8 bases of the junction unmatched. DNA of the CDR3: TGCGCCAGCAGCTCCCGGGCAGGGGGCTTCGAGCAGTACTTC. Protein: CASSSRAGGFEQYF.

This clonotype was counted many times. This sequence joins TRBV18 and TRBJ2-1; D is ambiguous. Trimming stripped 6 bases from V and 8 bases from J, with 11 bases between. Germline assignment: CDR1 KGHSH and CDR2 LQKENI. This CDR3 is built from 12 residues. The CDR3 DNA reads TGTGCCAGCTCTTCCTATGGCGATGAGCAGTTCTTC. Translating gives CASSSYGDEQFF.

This clonotype was seen more than once but under ten times. The CDR3 DNA follows: TGTGCCAGCAGCTCCCTAGCATCTAATGAGCAGTTCTTC. Translation: CASSSLASNEQFF. V gene TRBV11-3 combines with J gene TRBJ2-1; a weak D match, TRBD2 (5 bases). V was clipped by 4 bases and J by 7 bases, with 11 bases between them. This CDR3 is 13 amino acids long. Germline assignment: CDR1 SGHNT and CDR2 YENEEA.

This clonotype was detected ten times or more. V usage is TRBV5-6 and J usage is TRBJ1-1, with 8 bases fitting TRBD1. The CDR3 is 15 amino acids. Unmatched junction bases numbered 12, after V lost 4 bases and J lost 7 bases. Germline assignment: CDR1 SGHDT and CDR2 YYEEEE. The CDR3 is CASSKPPQGAREAFF. CDR3 in DNA: TGTGCCAGCAGCAAACCGCCCCAGGGGGCGCGTGAAGCTTTCTTT.

This clonotype has more than one count but fewer than ten. The chain carries TRBV7-2 and TRBJ2-1; 13 nucleotides match TRBD2. This CDR3 spans 14 amino acids. Germline V gives CDR1 SGHTA, CDR2 FQGNSA. V lost 5 bases, J lost 7 bases, and 2 bases stayed unmatched. CDR3 in DNA: TGTGCCAGCAGCCCGGGACTAGCGGGAAATGAGCAGTTCTTC. As protein: CASSPGLAGNEQFF.

Ten or more counts support this clonotype. V usage is TRBV29-1 and J usage is TRBJ2-7, with TRBD1 as a possible D gene (5 bases). This CDR3 is built from 13 residues. Germline V CDR1 and CDR2: SQVTM, ANQGSEA. Trimming stripped 2 bases from V and 7 bases from J, with 15 bases between. The DNA of the CDR3 is TGCAGCGTTGAATTACAGGTGAATGGGGAGCAGTACTTC. Its translation is CSVELQVNGEQYF.

This clonotype was seen repeatedly, ten times or more. The rearrangement uses TRBV29-1 and TRBJ2-3, with 8 bases aligning to TRBD1. The CDR3 has 14 residues. V trimming: 6 bases; J trimming: 1 base; junction bases outside the gene matches: 6. Germline V gene lookup returns CDR1 SQVTM and CDR2 ANQGSEA. The CDR3 DNA reads TGCAGCGTCCGTGGGACAGGCCGCACAGATACGCAGTATTTT. Protein: CSVRGTGRTDTQYF.

This clonotype was seen many times. This chain connects TRBV18 to TRBJ2-3; perhaps TRBD2 as D (5 bases). CDR3 length: 13 residues. Trimming took off 4 bases at V and 8 bases at J, with 13 bases between the two ends. Germline CDR1 and CDR2: KGHSH and LQKENI. This CDR3 reads CASSLRGEGTQYF. The CDR3 DNA is TGTGCCAGCTCACTTCGGGGAGAGGGTACGCAGTATTTT. Using reference TRBV18 and TRBJ2-3 for the parts outside the CDR3, the full variable domain is NAGVMQNPRHLVRRRGQEARLRCSPMKGHSHVYWYRQLPEEGLKFMVYLQKENIIDESGMPKERFSAEFPKEGPSILRIQQVVRGDSAAYFCASSLRGEGTQYFGPGTRLTVL.